This T cell receptor beta chain comes out of a study of OX40 agonist ivuxolimab in advanced cancers. On the study more broadly: It was ivuxolimab, an agonistic anti-OX40 (CD134) antibody, that patients were treated with. Aged about 20 to 85 with a mean of around 60 years, they were about 80% male.

The data were produced by immunoSEQ multiplex PCR, yet TCRdb's version contains in-frame clones alone and is incomplete. The sample has over 20,000 clones; more than 75% are singletons. Trimming took 8 bases from V and 0 from J, leaving 10 bases between them. The V gene's germline CDR1 is MNHEY and CDR2 SMNVEV (reference sequence). The CDR3 sequence is 13 residues long. The V and J genes are TRBV27 and TRBJ1-2; D is undetermined. The sample was CD4+ or CD8+ T cells sorted from blood, taken in a trial of the OX40 agonist ivuxolimab. The receptor comes from an adult with an advanced solid tumor such as melanoma, head and neck, liver or kidney cancer. This CDR3 is CASRPNPNYGYTF. The CDR3 DNA reads TGTGCCAGCCGCCCTAATCCTAACTATGGCTACACCTTC.